This entry lists 28 T cell receptor beta chains sequenced from one sample in a study of blood T cell repertoires in COVID-19 (dated by TCRdb to the early 2020s). The library relied on the immunoSEQ multiplex PCR assay. The source is immuneACCESS, and TCRdb retained only in-frame sequences with V and J called. Part of the clones is not carried over; for the studies checked, unresolved V genes explain less than half of this, and the remainder is unexplained. A total of some 490,000 clones appear in this sample, around nine tenths of them only once. The ten largest clones add up to 7% to 10% of the sample. Sequenced sample: PBMCs or T cells enriched from blood (not recorded which). The receptors come from a woman in her fifties or sixties who had recovered from COVID-19.

The chain has TRBV19 and TRBJ2-7; 10 bases line up with TRBD2. This CDR3 is built from 15 residues. Germline V gene lookup returns CDR1 LNHDA and CDR2 SQIVND (reference sequence). J gave up 2 bases and V 5 bases, and 6 bases lay outside the gene matches. The CDR3 region has the DNA TGTGCCAGTAGTTTTAGACTAGCGGGTACCTACGAGCAGTACTTC. Its translation: CASSFRLAGTYEQYF.

This chain links TRBV7-9 with TRBJ2-3, with 9 nucleotides matching TRBD2. This CDR3 is 17 amino acids long. The germline gives CDR1 SEHNR, CDR2 FQNEAQ (reference sequence). V was clipped by 5 bases and J by 5 bases; unmatched bases: 14. The CDR3 region is CASSPLGAGGPKDTQYF. CDR3 DNA sequence: TGTGCCAGCAGCCCCCTAGGGGCGGGGGGGCCAAAAGATACGCAGTATTTT.

The DNA of the CDR3 is TGTGCCAGCAGCGACAGCTCTTATACGCAGTATTTT. Protein product: CASSDSSYTQYF. This rearrangement joins TRBV6-6 to TRBJ2-3; D might be TRBD1 (5 bases). Germline V lookup: CDR1 MNHNY, CDR2 SVGAGI (reference sequence). V was clipped by 6 bases and J by 7 bases, with 11 bases between them. This CDR3 spans 12 amino acids.

This chain joins TRBV7-2 and TRBJ2-2; no clear D gene. V was trimmed by 1 base and J by 5 bases, leaving 11 bases between them. The CDR3 runs 15 residues. CDR1 SGHTA and CDR2 FQGNSA come from the germline V gene. The CDR3 sequence: CASSLGLVGTGELFF. CDR3 sequence (DNA): TGTGCCAGCAGCTTAGGGCTAGTTGGTACCGGGGAGCTGTTTTTT.

This clone was observed a few times. J is TRBJ1-2 and V is TRBV13; TRBD1 might be the D (6 bases). The CDR3 sequence is 15 residues long. V lost 6 bases, J lost 0 bases, and 14 bases lay in between. From germline, CDR1 is PRHDT and CDR2 FYEKMQ (reference sequence). CDR3 amino acids: CASRWTESTNYGYTF. In DNA, the CDR3 is TGTGCCAGCAGATGGACAGAGAGTACTAACTATGGCTACACCTTC.

V usage is TRBV19 and J usage is TRBJ1-2, with a possible D match to TRBD1 (5 bases). The V gene's germline CDR1 is LNHDA and CDR2 SQIVND (reference sequence). The CDR3 totals 13 residues. Trimming took 6 bases from V and 0 from J, leaving 8 bases between them. The CDR3 spells CASRDRTNYGYTF. In DNA form, the CDR3 reads TGTGCCAGTAGAGACAGAACTAACTATGGCTACACCTTC.

In DNA, the CDR3 is TGTGCCAGCAGCCCGGGGCGGGGGACCTATGGCTACACCTTC. Protein sequence: CASSPGRGTYGYTF. This rearrangement joins TRBV5-4 to TRBJ1-2, with D maybe TRBD1 (5 bases). CDR1 and CDR2 (germline): SGHNT, YYREEE (reference sequence). The CDR3 runs to 14 residues. Trimming stripped 4 bases from V and 4 bases from J, with 14 bases between.

The chain joins TRBV19 to TRBJ1-1, with 10 bases fitting TRBD1. This CDR3 is built from 15 residues. The germline CDR1 and CDR2 sequences are LNHDA and SQIVND (reference sequence). The trim removed 5 bases at V and 4 bases at J, leaving 7 bases unmatched. This CDR3 reads CASSSQRTGGTEAFF. Written as DNA, the CDR3 is TGTGCCAGTAGTTCTCAGCGGACAGGGGGCACTGAAGCTTTCTTT.

The rearrangement joins TRBV30 to TRBJ2-2, with D possibly being TRBD2 (6 bases). Germline assignment: CDR1 GTSNPN and CDR2 SVGIG (reference sequence). The CDR3 is 12 residues long. The V end was cut by 4 bases, the J end by 4 bases, with 7 bases between. The DNA of the CDR3 is TGTGCCTGGACGGGAGCCACCGGGGAGCTGTTTTTT. Residues: CAWTGATGELFF.

The rearrangement uses TRBV6-5 and TRBJ2-7, with D possibly TRBD1 on 6 matching bases. The V and J ends lost 0 bases and 8 bases respectively, with 11 bases between them. The CDR3 has 13 amino acids. CDR1 MNHEY and CDR2 SVGAGI come from the germline V gene. CDR3 residues: CASSYSVQGKQYV. CDR3 sequence (DNA): TGTGCCAGCAGTTACTCGGTTCAGGGGAAGCAGTACGTC.

This chain connects TRBV11-2 to TRBJ2-3; D is unclear. This CDR3 contains 19 residues. Germline V gives CDR1 SGHAT, CDR2 FQNNGV. V was shortened by 4 bases and J by 0 bases, with 23 bases between the two germline ends. Here the CDR3 reads CASSSSGVETYPSTDTQYF. DNA of the CDR3: TGTGCCAGCAGCTCCTCTGGAGTGGAAACCTACCCTAGCACAGATACGCAGTATTTT. The entire variable domain, with the rest obtained from reference TRBV11-2 and TRBJ2-3, is as follows: EAGVAQSPRYKIIEKRQSVAFWCNPISGHATLYWYQQILGQGPKLLIQFQNNGVVDDSQLPKDRFSAERLKGVDSTLKIQPAKLEDSAVYLCASSSSGVETYPSTDTQYFGPGTRLTVL.

The chain carries TRBV2 and TRBJ1-2; 7 nucleotides agree with TRBD1. J gave up 4 bases and V 3 bases, and 8 bases lay outside the gene matches. The CDR3 is 15 residues long. Germline V CDR1 and CDR2: SNHLY, FYNNEI. The CDR3 bases are TGTGCCAGCAGTGAGTCGGGACAGCCCCTCTATGGCTACACCTTC. This sequence encodes CASSESGQPLYGYTF.

This clone was detected once. The chain is built from TRBV5-8 and TRBJ1-2; 7 nucleotides match TRBD1. CDR3 size: 14 residues. Germline V lookup: CDR1 SGHTS, CDR2 YDEGEE. The V gene end was trimmed by 3 bases and the J gene end by 0 bases; junction bases not matched to a gene: 2. The DNA of the CDR3 is TGTGCCAGCAGCTCGGGACAGACTAACTATGGCTACACCTTC. Translating it yields CASSSGQTNYGYTF.

This clone was found once. The CDR3 protein is CASSEYLGAHSPLHF. As DNA, the CDR3 is TGTGCCAGCAGTGAATATCTGGGGGCTCATTCACCCCTCCACTTT. The chain employs TRBV25-1 and TRBJ1-6; TRBD1 might be the D (6 bases). CDR1 MGHDK and CDR2 SYGVNS come from the germline V gene. V gave up 0 bases and J gave up 8 bases, with 11 bases separating them. There are 15 residues in the CDR3.

The chain joins TRBV9 to TRBJ2-1; the match to TRBD1 covers 8 bases. The junction had 7 bases not matched to a gene; V was cut back by 4 bases and J by 4 bases. The V gene's germline CDR1 is SGDLS and CDR2 YYNGEE. The CDR3 sequence is 15 residues long. The CDR3 loop is CASSPPGQGYNEQFF. The CDR3 bases are TGTGCCAGCAGCCCCCCCGGACAGGGATACAATGAGCAGTTCTTC.

The V gene is TRBV9, the J gene TRBJ2-5, with D tentatively TRBD1 (6 bases). CDR3 length: 14 amino acids. The germline gives CDR1 SGDLS, CDR2 YYNGEE. The V end was cut by 3 bases, the J end by 2 bases, with 11 bases between. CDR3 in DNA: TGTGCCAGCAGCGCTTATCAGGGGCAAGAGACCCAGTACTTC. It codes for CASSAYQGQETQYF.

The chain couples TRBV10-3 to TRBJ1-5; no firm D call. The germline CDR1 and CDR2 sequences are ENHRY and SYGVKD. This CDR3 region has 13 residues. Trimming cost V 7 bases and J 7 bases, with 14 bases left between them. The CDR3 loop is CAITGGSEQPQHF. As DNA, the CDR3 is TGTGCCATCACAGGAGGGTCCGAACAGCCCCAGCATTTT.

V gene TRBV29-1 combines with J gene TRBJ1-1; D may be TRBD1 (5 bases). The CDR3 spans 12 residues. V gave up 2 bases and J gave up 3 bases, with 7 bases separating them. Germline V gene sequence: CDR1 SQVTM, CDR2 ANQGSEA. The CDR3 region has the DNA TGCAGCGTTGAAAGGGGATACACTGAAGCTTTCTTT. Its protein is CSVERGYTEAFF.

The chain combines TRBV4-1 with TRBJ1-6, with D possibly TRBD1 on 5 matching bases. CDR3 length: 15 residues. V lost 3 bases, J lost 7 bases, and 13 bases lay in between. The V gene's germline CDR1 is MGHRA and CDR2 YSYEKL. Written as DNA, the CDR3 is TGCGCCAGCAGCCAGGGGCTGCCCCAGAATTCACCCCTCCACTTT. Protein: CASSQGLPQNSPLHF.

This chain joins TRBV4-1 and TRBJ2-1; TRBD2 matches at 9 bases. The CDR3 spans 16 residues. Germline CDR1 and CDR2: MGHRA and YSYEKL. J lost 4 bases, V lost 2 bases, and 6 bases had no gene match. The chain's CDR3 is CASSQLGLASYNEQFF. Written as DNA, the CDR3 is TGCGCCAGCAGCCAACTAGGACTAGCGTCATACAATGAGCAGTTCTTC.

The table lists this clone with a few counts. CDR3 bases: TGTGCCAGCAGTTTAAGTAGAGGGCTGAGGAGAGAAGACTATGGCTACACCTTC. This translates into CASSLSRGLRREDYGYTF. This chain links TRBV27 with TRBJ1-2; D gene ambiguous. The CDR3 contains 18 residues. Between the trimmed V and J ends, which lost 2 bases and 3 bases, there was a span of 22 bases. CDR1 is MNHEY and CDR2 is SMNVEV in the germline V gene (reference sequence).

The V and J genes are TRBV6-5 and TRBJ1-2; no clear D. Germline values: CDR1 MNHEY, CDR2 SVGAGI. The CDR3 loop spans 11 amino acids. Trimming stripped 7 bases from V and 5 bases from J, with 8 bases between. The CDR3 DNA sequence: TGTGCCAGCAATTCGGGGTATGGCTACACCTTC. Its translation: CASNSGYGYTF.

This chain uses TRBV4-1 with TRBJ1-6; a possible D gene is TRBD1 (5 bases). This CDR3 comprises 17 residues. Germline assignment: CDR1 MGHRA and CDR2 YSYEKL. The ends were cut back, 4 bases at V and 6 bases at J, with 19 bases in the middle. The CDR3: CASSPQGGGTPNSPLHF. The CDR3 region has the DNA TGCGCCAGCAGCCCCCAAGGAGGAGGGACTCCTAATTCACCCCTCCACTTT.

This clone occurred once. The chain joins TRBV15 to TRBJ2-6, with 8 nucleotides matching TRBD1. V trimming: 0 bases; J trimming: 0 bases; junction bases outside the gene matches: 4. Germline CDR1 and CDR2: LNHNV and YYDKDF (reference sequence). There are 18 residues in the CDR3. In DNA, the CDR3 is TGTGCCACCAGCAGAGATAGGGACAGGAACTCTGGGGCCAACGTCCTGACTTTC. Residues: CATSRDRDRNSGANVLTF.

V usage is TRBV2 and J usage is TRBJ2-2; 9 bases match TRBD1. The germline CDR1 and CDR2 sequences are SNHLY and FYNNEI. V gave up 6 bases and J gave up 5 bases; unmatched junction bases: 4. CDR3 length: 14 amino acids. The CDR3 coding sequence is TGTGCCAGCAGGGGGACAGGGCCAACCGGGGAGCTGTTTTTT. It is translated as CASRGTGPTGELFF.

The gene calls are TRBV6-5 and TRBJ1-3, with 7 bases lining up with TRBD1. Germline values: CDR1 MNHEY, CDR2 SVGAGI. The CDR3 covers 14 residues. J lost 3 bases, V lost 8 bases, and 7 bases had no gene match. CDR3 sequence reads: CASLTGPGGNTIYF. The CDR3, as DNA: TGTGCCAGCCTGACAGGGCCGGGTGGAAACACCATATATTTT.

This chain connects TRBV7-8 to TRBJ1-1; D perhaps matches TRBD1 (5 bases). The V end was cut by 5 bases, the J end by 6 bases, with 16 bases between. The length of the CDR3 is 14 residues. The germline gives CDR1 SGHVS, CDR2 FQNEAQ. The CDR3 DNA reads TGTGCCAGCAGCCATAACAGGATTTTACCTGAAGCTTTCTTT. Encoded protein: CASSHNRILPEAFF.

A word on this clone: In the same sample, other DNA sequences code for this CDR3. The rearrangement uses TRBV24-1 and TRBJ2-3; D may be TRBD2 (6 bases). Trimming left V 3 bases short and J 1 base short, with 13 bases between. Germline V CDR1 and CDR2: KGHDR, SFDVKD. This CDR3 is 16 amino acids long. The chain's CDR3 is CATSDPGTGGTDTQYF. DNA of the CDR3: TGTGCCACCAGTGATCCCGGGACTGGGGGCACAGATACGCAGTATTTT.